These 24 T cell receptor beta chains originate from one sample sequenced in a study of identifying expanded T cells in peripheral blood. Here immunoSEQ multiplex PCR was the method, and the copy in TCRdb shows in-frame clones only, minus some. Of 120,000 or so clones in the sample, around 84% were seen once. Sequencing used blood. These receptors were collected from a person between 18 and 69 years old in good health.

The J gene is TRBJ2-1, the V gene TRBV7-9; D uncertain. This CDR3 is built from 15 residues. Deletions cut 5 bases from V and 0 bases from J, with 11 bases between. Germline V lookup: CDR1 SEHNR, CDR2 FQNEAQ (reference sequence). Here the CDR3 DNA reads TGTGCCAGCAGCGTTGCGTCTCTCTCCTACAATGAGCAGTTCTTC. Translating gives CASSVASLSYNEQFF.

J is TRBJ1-4 and V is TRBV5-6; weak D call: TRBD1 (6 bases). The CDR3 is 14 amino acids. The V gene lost 5 bases and the J gene lost 3 bases, with 11 bases spanning the gap. The germline CDR1 and CDR2 sequences are SGHDT and YYEEEE. Here the CDR3 DNA reads TGTGCCAGCAGTTCGGACAGAGCTAATGAAAAACTGTTTTTT. This sequence encodes CASSSDRANEKLFF.

The chain carries TRBV5-4 and TRBJ2-3; a possible D gene is TRBD1 (6 bases). Germline assignment: CDR1 SGHNT and CDR2 YYREEE (reference sequence). Trimming took off 3 bases at V and 2 bases at J, with 16 bases between the two ends. This CDR3 has 16 residues. CDR3 nucleotides: TGTGCCAGCAGCTCCCCCCCCCAGGGGTTCACAGATACGCAGTATTTT. This gives the protein CASSSPPQGFTDTQYF.

This chain links TRBV19 with TRBJ1-4; D is perhaps TRBD1 (6 bases). Germline loops: CDR1 LNHDA, CDR2 SQIVND (reference sequence). The CDR3 contains 14 residues. Trimming took off 8 bases at V and 10 bases at J, with 20 bases between the two ends. Here the CDR3 reads CASAISGEWGKLFF. The CDR3 bases are TGTGCCAGTGCGATTTCAGGGGAATGGGGAAAACTGTTTTTT.

The V call is TRBV7-9, the J call TRBJ1-1; 7 nucleotides line up with TRBD1. Trimming cost V 5 bases and J 7 bases; bases outside gene matches: 7. The CDR3 is 13 residues long. In germline, CDR1 is SEHNR, CDR2 FQNEAQ (reference sequence). The CDR3 protein is CASSPGQLVEAFF. CDR3 DNA: TGTGCCAGCAGCCCGGGACAGCTTGTTGAAGCTTTCTTT.

CDR3 sequence: CASRLTDSYNQPQHF. In DNA, the CDR3 is TGTGCCAGTAGACTCACCGACAGCTACAATCAGCCCCAGCATTTT. The chain combines TRBV19 with TRBJ1-5; possibly TRBD1 for D (5 bases). V was trimmed by 6 bases and J by 3 bases, leaving 15 bases between them. This CDR3 is 15 amino acids long. CDR1 and CDR2 (germline): LNHDA, SQIVND (reference sequence).

The chain uses TRBV11-2 and TRBJ1-2; D is undetermined. V shed 0 bases and J shed 8 bases, with 13 bases lying between them. The CDR3 has 14 amino acids. From germline, CDR1 is SGHAT and CDR2 FQNNGV. The CDR3, as DNA: TGTGCCAGCAGCTTAGATGGGGTCCCGGGGGGCTACACCTTC. Protein sequence: CASSLDGVPGGYTF.

The V gene is TRBV7-2, the J gene TRBJ1-2, with 10 bases lining up with TRBD1. The J segment lost 7 bases and the V segment lost 4 bases, leaving 3 bases of the junction unmatched. CDR1 SGHTA and CDR2 FQGNSA come from the germline V gene. This CDR3 has 13 residues. The CDR3 here is CASSWGQGIGYTF. CDR3 sequence (DNA): TGTGCCAGCAGCTGGGGACAGGGGATTGGCTACACCTTC.

This chain uses TRBV13 with TRBJ2-3; TRBD1 matches 9 bases. Germline V CDR1 and CDR2: PRHDT, FYEKMQ (reference sequence). V shed 6 bases and J 0 bases; nucleotides not matched to a gene: 7. The CDR3 consists of 16 residues. For the CDR3, the DNA is TGTGCCAGCAGGGAGCGGACAGGGGAAAGCACAGATACGCAGTATTTT. Translation gives CASRERTGESTDTQYF.

This clone was recorded a few times. One junction end disagrees with the germline gene, perhaps due to a read error. The V gene is TRBV11-2, the J gene TRBJ1-2, with 12 bases that match TRBD1. The CDR3 runs to 13 residues. From germline, CDR1 is SGHAT and CDR2 FQNNGV. CDR3 amino acids: CASSPNRDRGLFF. The CDR3 bases are TGTGCCAGCAGCCCTAACCGGGACAGGGGGCTTTTCTTC.

The chain links TRBV11-2 to TRBJ2-4; maybe TRBD1 (7 bases). V was pared by 3 bases and J by 1 base, with 13 bases between. CDR1 and CDR2 from the germline V gene are SGHAT and FQNNGV. The CDR3 sequence is 16 residues long. DNA of the CDR3: TGTGCCAGCAGCTTCAGGGGGGATTCGGCCAAAAACATTCAGTACTTC. This encodes CASSFRGDSAKNIQYF.

The chain employs TRBV2 and TRBJ2-1; no clear D. Trimming stripped 3 bases from V and 9 bases from J, with 9 bases between. CDR3 length equals 12 residues. Germline values: CDR1 SNHLY, CDR2 FYNNEI. DNA for the CDR3: TGTGCCAGCAGTGACGGATGGATTGAGCAGTTCTTC. Encoded protein: CASSDGWIEQFF.

The V gene is TRBV19, the J gene TRBJ1-1; D not certain. Per germline, CDR1 LNHDA and CDR2 SQIVND (reference sequence). CDR3 length: 12 residues. The V end was cut by 9 bases, the J end by 3 bases, with 11 bases between. The chain's CDR3 is CASYNRYTEAFF. As DNA, the CDR3 is TGTGCCAGCTATAACAGATACACTGAAGCTTTCTTT.

In nucleotides, the CDR3 is TGTGCCAGCAGTATCGTCCGTACCACTAGCACAGATACGCAGTATTTT. Its protein is CASSIVRTTSTDTQYF. The chain combines TRBV2 with TRBJ2-3, with D unclear. Deletions cut 5 bases from V and 0 bases from J, with 15 bases between. Germline-derived CDR1 and CDR2 are SNHLY and FYNNEI. The CDR3 has 16 residues. The full variable domain, in which reference TRBV2 and TRBJ2-3 provide the parts outside the CDR3, is EPEVTQTPSHQVTQMGQEVILRCVPISNHLYFYWYRQILGQKVEFLVSFYNNEISEKSEIFDDQFSVERPDGSNFTLKIRSTKLEDSAMYFCASSIVRTTSTDTQYFGPGTRLTVL.

The chain carries TRBV5-1 and TRBJ1-1; the match to TRBD1 covers 7 bases. CDR3 length equals 14 residues. Germline-derived CDR1 and CDR2 are SGHRS and YFSETQ. The trim removed 4 bases at V and 5 bases at J, leaving 8 bases unmatched. The chain's CDR3 is CASSHSGQSTEAFF. CDR3 coding DNA: TGCGCCAGCAGCCATTCGGGACAGAGTACTGAAGCTTTCTTT.

This chain joins TRBV7-2 and TRBJ1-5, with D possibly TRBD1 on 5 matching bases. This CDR3 is 15 amino acids long. Germline V gives CDR1 SGHTA, CDR2 FQGNSA. V shed 3 bases and J shed 5 bases, with 14 bases lying between them. CDR3 coding DNA: TGTGCCAGCAGCTTGACCAGGGCAGCCTATCAGCCCCAGCATTTT. This encodes CASSLTRAAYQPQHF.

The J gene is TRBJ2-2, the V gene TRBV11-3; no definite D call. Germline CDR1 and CDR2: SGHNT and YENEEA. V was clipped by 2 bases and J by 6 bases, with 10 bases between them. The length of the CDR3 is 14 residues. This chain's CDR3 is CASSLNRLAGELFF. CDR3 DNA sequence: TGTGCCAGCAGCTTAAATAGGTTAGCCGGGGAGCTGTTTTTT.

The J gene is TRBJ2-4, the V gene TRBV7-2, with D perhaps TRBD2 (6 bases). With 5 bases removed from V and 0 bases from J, the gap between germline ends came to 11 bases. CDR3 length: 15 residues. The germline gives CDR1 SGHTA, CDR2 FQGNSA. The CDR3 spells CASSRETVAKNIQYF. DNA for the CDR3: TGTGCCAGCAGCCGGGAGACGGTAGCCAAAAACATTCAGTACTTC. Full variable domain (rest looked up from reference TRBV7-2 and TRBJ2-4): GAGVSQSPSNKVTEKGKDVELRCDPISGHTALYWYRQSLGQGLEFLIYFQGNSAPDKSGLPSDRFSAERTGGSVSTLTIQRTQQEDSAVYLCASSRETVAKNIQYFGAGTRLSVL.

This clone appeared a few times. The rearrangement uses TRBV18 and TRBJ1-2, with D maybe TRBD1 (6 bases). Germline values: CDR1 KGHSH, CDR2 LQKENI. The germline V and J ends were trimmed by 4 bases and 4 bases, with 19 bases remaining between them. This CDR3 has 16 residues. In DNA, the CDR3 is TGTGCCAGCTCACTGGGGAGCCGACGGGGGGCCTATGGCTACACCTTC. Translation: CASSLGSRRGAYGYTF.

This chain connects TRBV6-6 to TRBJ1-3; D is unclear. Looked up from germline, CDR1 is MNHNY and CDR2 is SVGAGI (reference sequence). The ends were cut back, 7 bases at V and 4 bases at J, with 17 bases in the middle. The CDR3 runs to 15 residues. In nucleotides, the CDR3 is TGTGCCAGCAAAGCTGCGGCGCGCCTCGGAAACACCATATATTTT. This sequence encodes CASKAAARLGNTIYF.

V and J are TRBV29-1 and TRBJ1-2, with D uncertain. CDR3 size: 13 residues. V shed 0 bases and J shed 6 bases, with 11 bases lying between them. Germline assignment: CDR1 SQVTM and CDR2 ANQGSEA. This CDR3 reads CSVEEGTGNGYTF. The CDR3 DNA reads TGCAGCGTTGAAGAAGGTACGGGGAATGGCTACACCTTC. Complete variable domain (other parts from reference TRBV29-1 and TRBJ1-2): SAVISQKPSRDICQRGTSLTIQCQVDSQVTMMFWYRQQPGQSLTLIATANQGSEATYESGFVIDKFPISRPNLTFSTLTVSNMSPEDSSIYLCSVEEGTGNGYTFGSGTRLTVV.

The CDR3 protein is CASSPWDKAFF. DNA for the CDR3: TGTGCCAGCAGCCCGTGGGACAAGGCTTTCTTT. J is TRBJ1-1 and V is TRBV7-9; the D gene is possibly TRBD1 (6 bases). Germline V gene data show CDR1 as SEHNR and CDR2 as FQNEAQ (reference sequence). The V end lost 5 bases, the J end lost 11 bases, and 12 bases lay between the germline ends. The CDR3 covers 11 residues.

This chain connects TRBV4-3 to TRBJ1-3; tentatively, D is TRBD1 (5 bases). The germline gives CDR1 LGHNA, CDR2 YSLEER. The CDR3 length is 18 residues. The V and J ends lost 4 bases and 2 bases respectively, with 21 bases between them. CDR3 region: CASSRVQWLGGAGNTIYF. The CDR3 DNA is TGCGCCAGCAGCCGGGTCCAGTGGCTCGGGGGAGCTGGAAACACCATATATTTT.

The gene calls are TRBV19 and TRBJ2-1, with TRBD2 identical over 9 bases. V shed 6 bases, J shed 5 bases, and the junction held 17 bases outside the gene matches. CDR1 and CDR2 (germline): LNHDA, SQIVND (reference sequence). This CDR3 is 18 amino acids long. CDR3 nucleotide sequence: TGTGCCAGTAGCCCGGGCGGGGGGGGGACCACCGCTAACAATGAGCAGTTCTTC. Protein: CASSPGGGGTTANNEQFF.